This TCR beta chain is from a study of cytomegalovirus exposure and HLA in healthy donors. With 60 Vbeta and 13 Jbeta primers, the PCR was carried out. Using immunoSEQ multiplex PCR, the repertoire was profiled, and TCRdb retains in-frame clones only, with some absent. The table shows 150,000 to 200,000 clones, with 81% occurring only once. Germline trimming cut 1 base from V and 5 bases from J; bases unmatched to any gene: 4. Looked up from germline, CDR1 is MNHEY and CDR2 is SMNVEV (reference sequence). The CDR3 has 14 residues. Details on this clone: What it recognizes is unknown.

Study-level points and caveats: A few V segments could not be told apart, such as TRBV6-2 and TRBV6-3, and were left out.

The receptor was derived from a man aged 45-65 years in good health and CMV-seropositive. The chain has TRBV27 and TRBJ2-5, with 7 bases matching TRBD2. Material: PBMCs. The CDR3, as DNA: TGTGCCAGCAGTTTATGGGAGGGGCACGAGACCCAGTACTTC. It encodes CASSLWEGHETQYF.